The 18 T cell receptor beta chains below were found in one sample sequenced in a study of blood T cell repertoires in COVID-19. The assay was immunoSEQ multiplex PCR, and TCRdb's table has in-frame clones only and misses some. Altogether about 330,000 clones are present, around 84% being singletons, with the ten largest covering over 9.5%. Specimen: PBMCs or T cells enriched from blood (not recorded which). The receptors here all came from a young woman who had recovered from COVID-19.

This rearrangement joins TRBV18 to TRBJ1-1; D not resolved. The V end lost 7 bases, the J end lost 6 bases, and 18 bases lay between the germline ends. CDR3 size: 14 residues. The V gene's germline CDR1 is KGHSH and CDR2 LQKENI. The CDR3 coding sequence is TGTGCCAGCTTCCGGGATTTCGATGGGGCTGAAGCTTTCTTT. It encodes CASFRDFDGAEAFF.

The chain uses TRBV3-1 (or the pseudogene TRBV3-2) and TRBJ2-7; 11 positions match TRBD1. Germline V CDR1 and CDR2: LGHDT, YNNKEL (reference sequence). The V and J ends lost 2 bases and 5 bases, in that order; junction bases with no gene match: 2. The CDR3 has 14 residues. The CDR3 DNA sequence: TGTGCCAGCAGCCAACGGACAGGGGGCGACGAGCAGTACTTC. Its translation is CASSQRTGGDEQYF.

This clone appeared a few times. The CDR3, as DNA: TGTGCCAGCAGTTTAGGGGGAACCGGGAACATTCAGTACTTC. Its translation is CASSLGGTGNIQYF. The chain links TRBV6-5 to TRBJ2-4, with D tentatively TRBD1 (6 bases). The CDR3 covers 14 residues. Per germline, CDR1 MNHEY and CDR2 SVGAGI. Trimming took 4 bases from V and 7 from J, leaving 14 bases between them.

The chain has TRBV7-3 and TRBJ2-5, with 13 bases identical to TRBD2. This CDR3 contains 16 residues. From germline, CDR1 is SGHTA and CDR2 FQGTGA. The junction had 6 bases not matched to a gene; V was cut back by 3 bases and J by 5 bases. The CDR3 loop is CASSFGLAGAGETQYF. The DNA for the CDR3 is TGTGCCAGCAGCTTCGGACTAGCGGGGGCTGGGGAGACCCAGTACTTC.

The V and J genes are TRBV12-5 and TRBJ2-3; TRBD2 matches at 12 bases. Germline lookup yields CDR1 LGHNT and CDR2 FRNRAP. Trimming removed 2 bases from V and 2 bases from J; junction bases left unmatched: 5. The CDR3 is 17 residues long. The CDR3 coding sequence is TGTGCTAGTGGTTTGTTAACTAGCGGGGGGTCCACAGATACGCAGTATTTT. It specifies CASGLLTSGGSTDTQYF.

This clone was observed a few times. The rearrangement uses TRBV28 and TRBJ1-2, with 7 nucleotides matching TRBD1. Losses at the gene ends were 4 bases for V and 3 bases for J; bases not matched to a gene: 5. There are 14 residues in the CDR3. Germline CDR1 and CDR2: MDHEN and SYDVKM. Here the CDR3 reads CASSSGQDHYGYTF. The CDR3 DNA follows: TGTGCCAGCAGTTCCGGACAGGACCACTATGGCTACACCTTC.

V usage is TRBV6-5 and J usage is TRBJ2-2, with TRBD1 matching over 9 bases. Germline V CDR1 and CDR2: MNHEY, SVGAGI. The CDR3 totals 14 residues. V lost 6 bases, J lost 6 bases, and 5 bases stayed unmatched. In DNA form, the CDR3 reads TGTGCCAGCAGGGTACAGGGGGCCTCCGGGGAGCTGTTTTTT. This gives the protein CASRVQGASGELFF.

The chain combines TRBV10-2 with TRBJ1-1, with D possibly matching TRBD1 (6 bases). CDR1 and CDR2 (germline): WSHSY, SAAADI. This CDR3 spans 17 amino acids. With 6 bases removed from V and 0 bases from J, the gap between germline ends came to 20 bases. Written as DNA, the CDR3 is TGCGCCAGCAGGTGGGAGGGGGGGTATAGGTTGAACACTGAAGCTTTCTTT. It yields the protein CASRWEGGYRLNTEAFF.

This clone occurred once. The V gene is TRBV30, the J gene TRBJ1-6; 9 nucleotides line up with TRBD1. Germline V gives CDR1 GTSNPN, CDR2 SVGIG (reference sequence). There are 15 residues in the CDR3. The trim removed 3 bases at V and 8 bases at J, leaving 8 bases unmatched. CDR3 protein: CAWSQKTGGDSPLHF. CDR3 bases: TGTGCCTGGAGCCAGAAAACAGGGGGCGATTCACCCCTCCACTTT.

This chain joins TRBV10-3 and TRBJ1-5; 7 nucleotides line up with TRBD1. The CDR3 is made up of 16 amino acids. Per the germline V gene, CDR1 is ENHRY and CDR2 is SYGVKD. The trim removed 0 bases at V and 4 bases at J, leaving 6 bases unmatched. The CDR3 DNA reads TGTGCCATCAGTGAGTCGACAGGGAGTAAAAATCAGCCCCAGCATTTT. It translates to CAISESTGSKNQPQHF.

This chain uses TRBV2 with TRBJ2-3, with D maybe TRBD2 (6 bases). This CDR3 is built from 12 residues. Germline V gives CDR1 SNHLY, CDR2 FYNNEI. V lost 6 bases to trimming and J lost 7 bases, with 11 bases between them. The CDR3 DNA follows: TGTGCCAGCAGATCCGGGGGAAATACGCAGTATTTT. Amino acids: CASRSGGNTQYF.

CDR3 DNA sequence: TGTGCCAGCATGTTCCGACAGGGGCGGCAGTTCTTC. Translated, it gives CASMFRQGRQFF. The V call is TRBV6-5, the J call TRBJ2-1, with 8 bases matching TRBD1. The V and J ends lost 7 bases and 12 bases, in that order; junction bases with no gene match: 8. Looked up from germline, CDR1 is MNHEY and CDR2 is SVGAGI. This CDR3 is built from 12 residues.

The V and J genes are TRBV7-2 and TRBJ2-7; D is perhaps TRBD1 (5 bases). Germline V gene sequence: CDR1 SGHTA, CDR2 FQGNSA. The CDR3 extends over 16 amino acids. Deletions cut 4 bases from V and 0 bases from J, with 16 bases between. As DNA, the CDR3 is TGTGCCAGCAGCTCGGCCGGGTCGCAGGGCTCCTACGAGCAGTACTTC. Residues: CASSSAGSQGSYEQYF. Drawing the rest from reference TRBV7-2 and TRBJ2-7, the complete variable domain is GAGVSQSPSNKVTEKGKDVELRCDPISGHTALYWYRQSLGQGLEFLIYFQGNSAPDKSGLPSDRFSAERTGGSVSTLTIQRTQQEDSAVYLCASSSAGSQGSYEQYFGPGTRLTVT.

The chain uses TRBV6-5 and TRBJ2-7, with a weak D call TRBD2 (6 bases). This CDR3 is 14 amino acids long. Germline V gene sequence: CDR1 MNHEY, CDR2 SVGAGI. V lost 3 bases and J 3 bases, leaving 12 bases between the germline ends. CDR3 amino acids: CASSYGDGSYEQYF. The CDR3 coding sequence is TGTGCCAGCAGTTATGGGGACGGGAGCTACGAGCAGTACTTC.

In this sample, this clone turned up a few times. The chain recombines TRBV29-1 with TRBJ2-1; 9 bases agree with TRBD1. The V gene end was trimmed by 1 base and the J gene end by 7 bases; junction bases not matched to a gene: 5. The CDR3 spans 14 residues. Germline V gives CDR1 SQVTM, CDR2 ANQGSEA. The CDR3: CSVEGGQGMNEQFF. In DNA form, the CDR3 reads TGCAGCGTTGAAGGGGGACAGGGTATGAATGAGCAGTTCTTC.

The rearrangement links TRBV7-8 to TRBJ2-2; 11 nucleotides align to TRBD2. V trimming: 2 bases; J trimming: 4 bases; junction bases outside the gene matches: 9. CDR1 SGHVS and CDR2 FQNEAQ come from the germline V gene. The CDR3 covers 18 residues. The CDR3 sequence: CASSLTSGGLGRTGELFF. The CDR3 DNA reads as TGTGCCAGCAGCTTAACTAGCGGGGGACTGGGGCGCACCGGGGAGCTGTTTTTT.

The chain employs TRBV5-1 and TRBJ1-2, with TRBD1 matching over 9 bases. Germline V gene data show CDR1 as SGHRS and CDR2 as YFSETQ. The trim removed 3 bases at V and 7 bases at J, leaving 10 bases unmatched. This CDR3 comprises 15 residues. The CDR3 reads CASSYLGQGVSGYTF. The CDR3 DNA reads as TGCGCCAGCAGCTACCTGGGACAGGGAGTAAGTGGCTACACCTTC.

The genes are TRBV9 and TRBJ1-2; 7 positions agree with TRBD1. Germline CDR1 SGDLS, CDR2 YYNGEE. Germline trimming cut 3 bases from V and 4 bases from J; bases unmatched to any gene: 6. CDR3 length: 14 amino acids. CDR3 DNA sequence: TGTGCCAGCAGCGCGACAGGGTCTACCTATGGCTACACCTTC. Its protein product is CASSATGSTYGYTF.